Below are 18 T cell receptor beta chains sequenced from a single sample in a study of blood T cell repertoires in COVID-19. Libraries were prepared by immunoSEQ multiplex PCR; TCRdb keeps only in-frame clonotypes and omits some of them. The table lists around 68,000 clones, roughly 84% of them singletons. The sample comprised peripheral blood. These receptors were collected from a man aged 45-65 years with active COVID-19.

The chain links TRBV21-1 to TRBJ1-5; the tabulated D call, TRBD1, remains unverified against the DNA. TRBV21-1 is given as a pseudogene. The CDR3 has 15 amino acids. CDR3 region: CAGESQGAEEQPQHF. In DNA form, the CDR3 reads TGTGCCGGGGAGTCACAGGGGGCTGAGGAACAGCCCCAGCATTTT.

The CDR3 region is CASSKDVGGQFF. In DNA, the CDR3 is TGTGCCAGCAGCAAGGATGTGGGAGGGCAGTTCTTC. V is TRBV21-1 and J is TRBJ2-1; whether TRBD2, the table's D call, matches the DNA was not checked. TRBV21-1 is a listed pseudogene. The CDR3 runs to 12 residues.

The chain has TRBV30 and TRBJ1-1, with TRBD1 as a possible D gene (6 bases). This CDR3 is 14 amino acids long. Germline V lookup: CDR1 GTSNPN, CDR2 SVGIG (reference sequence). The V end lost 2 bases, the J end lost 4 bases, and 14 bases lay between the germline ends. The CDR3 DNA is TGTGCCTGGAGTACACCAGGGGTAAGCACTGAAGCTTTCTTT. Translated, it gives CAWSTPGVSTEAFF.

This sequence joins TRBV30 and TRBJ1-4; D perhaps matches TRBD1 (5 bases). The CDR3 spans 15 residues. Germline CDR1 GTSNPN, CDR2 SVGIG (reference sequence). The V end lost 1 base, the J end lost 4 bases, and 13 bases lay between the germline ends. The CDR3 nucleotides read TGTGCCTGGAGTGGTGCGGGGGTAGGTAATGAAAAACTGTTTTTT. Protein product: CAWSGAGVGNEKLFF.

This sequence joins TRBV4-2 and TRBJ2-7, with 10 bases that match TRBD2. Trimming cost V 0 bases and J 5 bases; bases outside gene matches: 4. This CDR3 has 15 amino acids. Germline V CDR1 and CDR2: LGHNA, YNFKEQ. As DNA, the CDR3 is TGTGCCAGCAGCCAAGAGACCGGGACTAGCGACGAGCAGTACTTC. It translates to CASSQETGTSDEQYF.

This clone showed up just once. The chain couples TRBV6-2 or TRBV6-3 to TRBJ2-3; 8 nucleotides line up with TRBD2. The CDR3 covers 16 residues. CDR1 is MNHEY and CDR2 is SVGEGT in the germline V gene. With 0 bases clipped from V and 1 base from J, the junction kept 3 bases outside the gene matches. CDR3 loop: CASSYSKTSGTDTQYF. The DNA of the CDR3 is TGTGCCAGCAGTTACTCGAAGACTAGCGGCACAGATACGCAGTATTTT.

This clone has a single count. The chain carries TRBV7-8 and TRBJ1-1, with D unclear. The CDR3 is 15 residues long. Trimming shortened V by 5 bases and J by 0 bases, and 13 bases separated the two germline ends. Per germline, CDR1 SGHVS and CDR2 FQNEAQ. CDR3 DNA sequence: TGTGCCAGCAGCGGAGATGGCAGTCTGAACACTGAAGCTTTCTTT. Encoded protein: CASSGDGSLNTEAFF. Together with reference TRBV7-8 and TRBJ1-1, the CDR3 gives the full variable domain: GAGVSQSPRYKVAKRGQDVALRCDPISGHVSLFWYQQALGQGPEFLTYFQNEAQLDKSGLPSDRFFAERPEGSVSTLKIQRTQQEDSAVYLCASSGDGSLNTEAFFGQGTRLTVV.

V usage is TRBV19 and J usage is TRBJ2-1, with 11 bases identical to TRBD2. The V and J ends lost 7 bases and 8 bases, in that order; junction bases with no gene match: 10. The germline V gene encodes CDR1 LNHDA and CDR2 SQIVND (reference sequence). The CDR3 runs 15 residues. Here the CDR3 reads CASTPLAGALYEQFF. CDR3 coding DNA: TGTGCCAGTACCCCACTAGCGGGGGCACTATATGAGCAGTTCTTC. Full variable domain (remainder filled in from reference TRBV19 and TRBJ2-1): DGGITQSPKYLFRKEGQNVTLSCEQNLNHDAMYWYRQDPGQGLRLIYYSQIVNDFQKGDIAEGYSVSREKKESFPLTVTSAQKNPTAFYLCASTPLAGALYEQFFGPGTRLTVL.

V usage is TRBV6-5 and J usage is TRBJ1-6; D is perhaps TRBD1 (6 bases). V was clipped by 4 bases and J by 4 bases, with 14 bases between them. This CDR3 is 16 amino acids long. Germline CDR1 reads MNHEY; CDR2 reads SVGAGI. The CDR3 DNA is TGTGCCAGCAGTTGGAGGGGGGGCGAGTATAATTCACCCCTCCACTTT. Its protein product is CASSWRGGEYNSPLHF.

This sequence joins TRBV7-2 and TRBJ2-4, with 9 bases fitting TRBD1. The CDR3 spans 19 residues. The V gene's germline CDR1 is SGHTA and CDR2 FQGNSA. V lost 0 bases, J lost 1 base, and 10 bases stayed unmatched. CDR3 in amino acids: CASSLAVRGQGSAKNIQYF. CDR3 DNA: TGTGCCAGCAGCTTAGCAGTTCGGGGACAGGGATCCGCCAAAAACATTCAGTACTTC. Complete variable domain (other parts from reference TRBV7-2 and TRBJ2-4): GAGVSQSPSNKVTEKGKDVELRCDPISGHTALYWYRQSLGQGLEFLIYFQGNSAPDKSGLPSDRFSAERTGGSVSTLTIQRTQQEDSAVYLCASSLAVRGQGSAKNIQYFGAGTRLSVL.

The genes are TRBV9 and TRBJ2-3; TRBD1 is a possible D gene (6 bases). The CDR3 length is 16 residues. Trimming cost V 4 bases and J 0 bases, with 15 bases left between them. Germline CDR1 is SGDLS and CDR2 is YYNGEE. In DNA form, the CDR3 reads TGTGCCAGCAGCTATTCAGGGGAGATGAGCACAGATACGCAGTATTTT. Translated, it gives CASSYSGEMSTDTQYF.

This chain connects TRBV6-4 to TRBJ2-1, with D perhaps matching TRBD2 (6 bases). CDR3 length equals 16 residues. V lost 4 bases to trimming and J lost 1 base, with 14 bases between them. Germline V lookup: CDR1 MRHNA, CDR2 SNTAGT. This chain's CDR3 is CASSVWGGISYNEQFF. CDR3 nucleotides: TGTGCCAGCAGTGTTTGGGGCGGGATTTCCTACAATGAGCAGTTCTTC.

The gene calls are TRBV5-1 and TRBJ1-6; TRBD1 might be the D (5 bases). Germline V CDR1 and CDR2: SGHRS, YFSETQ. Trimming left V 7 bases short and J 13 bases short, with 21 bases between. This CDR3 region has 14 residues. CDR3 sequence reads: CASVPGTGDFPLHF. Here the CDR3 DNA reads TGCGCCAGCGTGCCAGGGACGGGGGATTTCCCCCTCCACTTT.

The CDR3 DNA reads as TGTGCCATCAGTAGCGGGGGGTCTAGCACAGATACGCAGTATTTT. This encodes CAISSGGSSTDTQYF. The chain joins TRBV10-3 to TRBJ2-3, with TRBD2 identical over 9 bases. Germline V gene data show CDR1 as ENHRY and CDR2 as SYGVKD. CDR3 size: 15 residues. J lost 0 bases, V lost 5 bases, and 3 bases had no gene match.

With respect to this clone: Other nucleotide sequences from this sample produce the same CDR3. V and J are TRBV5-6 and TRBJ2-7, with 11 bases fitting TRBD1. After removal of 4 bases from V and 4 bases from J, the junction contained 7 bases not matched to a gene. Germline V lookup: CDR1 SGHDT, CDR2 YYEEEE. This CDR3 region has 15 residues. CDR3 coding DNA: TGTGCCAGCAGCCTAACCGGGACAGGGGGATACGAGCAGTACTTC. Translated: CASSLTGTGGYEQYF.

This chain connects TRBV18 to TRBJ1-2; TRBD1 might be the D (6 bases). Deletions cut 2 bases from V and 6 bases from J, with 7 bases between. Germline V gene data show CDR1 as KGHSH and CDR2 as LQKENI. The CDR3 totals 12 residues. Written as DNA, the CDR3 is TGTGCCAGCTCACCAGGGGGCGATGGCTACACCTTC. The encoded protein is CASSPGGDGYTF.

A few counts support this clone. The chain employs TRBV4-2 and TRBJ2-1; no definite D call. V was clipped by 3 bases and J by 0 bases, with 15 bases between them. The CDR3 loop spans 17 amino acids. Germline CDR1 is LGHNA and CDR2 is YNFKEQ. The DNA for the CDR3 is TGTGCCAGCAGCCAGGCCTCCCTTTACAACTCCTACAATGAGCAGTTCTTC. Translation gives CASSQASLYNSYNEQFF.

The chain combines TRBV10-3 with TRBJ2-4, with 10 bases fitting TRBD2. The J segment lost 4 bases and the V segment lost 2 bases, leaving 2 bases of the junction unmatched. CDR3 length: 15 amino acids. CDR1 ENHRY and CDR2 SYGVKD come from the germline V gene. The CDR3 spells CAISEVAGGKNIQYF. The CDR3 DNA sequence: TGTGCCATCAGTGAGGTAGCGGGAGGTAAAAACATTCAGTACTTC.